This T cell receptor (beta chain) was observed in a study of early T cells in non-severe SARS-CoV-2 infection. Study-wide background: Whole-blood bulk RNA, unsorted, was sequenced, and chains were unpaired. General observations from the study: VDJdb-based annotation leaned toward anti-spike CD8 responses and missed private and CD4 specificities.

Attachment of unique molecular identifiers to individual cDNA molecules was performed. Each CDR3 protein gets one entry after TCRdb re-called the 5' RACE reads with MiXCR. The sample holds roughly 60,000 distinct CDR3 sequences, about 8.4% seen once. As concerns this clonotype: What it binds is unknown.

This CDR3 has 14 amino acids. Trimming pared 1 base from V and 1 base from J, leaving 7 bases between. Germline-derived CDR1 and CDR2 are LGHDT and YNNKEL (reference sequence). This receptor was obtained from an adult who was a healthcare worker with PCR-confirmed SARS-CoV-2 infection or an uninfected control (not recorded which). This chain connects TRBV3-1 to TRBJ1-1; D gene uncertain. Sequencing was performed on whole blood. CDR3 protein: CASSQGITNTEAFF. The CDR3 DNA sequence: TGTGCCAGCAGCCAAGGAATCACGAACACTGAAGCTTTCTTT. Using reference TRBV3-1 and TRBJ1-1 for the parts outside the CDR3, the full variable domain is DTAVSQTPKYLVTQMGNDKSIKCEQNLGHDTMYWYKQDSKKFLKIMFSYNNKELIINETVPNRFSPKSPDKAHLNLHINSLELGDSAVYFCASSQGITNTEAFFGQGTRLTVV.